This note documents a single T cell receptor beta chain sequence. Its antigen is not identified. This record comes from a study of T cells in localized non-small cell lung cancer. The study, taken as a whole, reports: Among the tissues sampled, uninvolved adjacent lung had the highest T cell clonality, above tumor. Elevated blood T cell density was associated with longer overall survival. Appearances in adjacent lung were noted for a median 57 of the top 100 tumor clones.

Measured with immunoSEQ multiplex PCR; TCRdb has only the in-frame clones, and not every one. The sample lists around 31,000 clones; roughly nine tenths were seen once. CDR1 LNHDA and CDR2 SQIVND come from the germline V gene (reference sequence). This CDR3 is 15 amino acids long. The V gene end was trimmed by 7 bases and the J gene end by 7 bases; junction bases not matched to a gene: 13. This receptor was identified in a woman aged 35 to 75 with stage I lung adenocarcinoma. The chain employs TRBV19 and TRBJ1-5; TRBD1 matches 7 bases. The material was peripheral blood, obtained before any cancer treatment. The CDR3 is CASTLDRAPWQPQHF. The CDR3, as DNA: TGTGCCAGTACTTTAGACAGGGCGCCTTGGCAGCCCCAGCATTTT. The full variable domain, in which reference TRBV19 and TRBJ1-5 provide the parts outside the CDR3, is DGGITQSPKYLFRKEGQNVTLSCEQNLNHDAMYWYRQDPGQGLRLIYYSQIVNDFQKGDIAEGYSVSREKKESFPLTVTSAQKNPTAFYLCASTLDRAPWQPQHFGDGTRLSIL.